One sample yielded the 20 T cell receptor beta chains listed below, sequenced in a study of shared clonotypes between healthy human individuals. TCRdb's copy holds only in-frame clones and misses some; the assay was immunoSEQ multiplex PCR. This table has 600,000 or so clones, 90% to 95% appearing once. Naive CD8 populations comprised CD45RO-negative cells positively selected for CCR7, excluding terminally differentiated effector memory CD45RA+ cells. The sequenced sample consisted of naive CD8+ T cells sorted from blood. The source of these receptors is a woman aged 25 to 45 in good health.

The genes are TRBV7-8 and TRBJ1-5; D uncertain. The germline V gene has CDR1 SGHVS and CDR2 FQNEAQ. CDR3 length: 14 residues. Deletions cut 5 bases from V and 0 bases from J, with 8 bases between. For the CDR3, the DNA is TGTGCCAGCAGCCCCAGGATTAGCAATCAGCCCCAGCATTTT. Amino acids: CASSPRISNQPQHF.

This clone appeared a few times. The chain is built from TRBV10-3 and TRBJ1-5; 8 nucleotides align to TRBD1. V lost 5 bases to trimming and J lost 1 base; unmatched junction nucleotides: 1. This CDR3 comprises 14 residues. Germline V CDR1 and CDR2: ENHRY, SYGVKD. CDR3 nucleotides: TGTGCCATCAGTTGGACAGGGAGCAATCAGCCCCAGCATTTT. It specifies CAISWTGSNQPQHF.

This chain connects TRBV27 to TRBJ2-7; D is perhaps TRBD1 (5 bases). The CDR3 sequence is 14 residues long. Deletions cut 3 bases from V and 6 bases from J, with 15 bases between. Per germline, CDR1 MNHEY and CDR2 SMNVEV (reference sequence). The CDR3 is CASSLYQGQLEQYF. CDR3 in DNA: TGTGCCAGCAGTTTGTACCAGGGTCAACTCGAGCAGTACTTC.

This clone appeared once. This chain connects TRBV13 to TRBJ2-5; 10 bases line up with TRBD2. The CDR3 has 16 residues. V lost 5 bases to trimming and J lost 1 base; unmatched junction nucleotides: 7. Per the germline V gene, CDR1 is PRHDT and CDR2 is FYEKMQ (reference sequence). The CDR3 nucleotides read TGTGCCAGCAGCGAGAGACTAGCGGGTATCCAAGAGACCCAGTACTTC. This translates into CASSERLAGIQETQYF.

The V call is TRBV7-9, the J call TRBJ2-7; D not resolved. The CDR3 contains 13 residues. Trimming removed 6 bases from V and 6 bases from J, with 15 bases in between. Germline CDR1 SEHNR, CDR2 FQNEAQ (reference sequence). DNA of the CDR3: TGTGCCAGCAGTCCCCATCAAGGGCGCGAGCAGTACTTC. The encoded protein is CASSPHQGREQYF.

The J gene is TRBJ2-5, the V gene TRBV13, with 7 bases identical to TRBD1. With 5 bases clipped from V and 0 bases from J, the junction kept 3 bases outside the gene matches. The germline V gene has CDR1 PRHDT and CDR2 FYEKMQ (reference sequence). The CDR3 extends over 14 amino acids. The CDR3 DNA is TGTGCCAGCAGCACAGGGACAGACCAAGAGACCCAGTACTTC. Translation: CASSTGTDQETQYF.

This clone was picked up one time. In nucleotides, the CDR3 is TGTGCCAGTAGTCCAGGGTATGCCTCGACTAGCGGGCCGTACAATGAGCAGTTCTTC. It codes for CASSPGYASTSGPYNEQFF. V usage is TRBV19 and J usage is TRBJ2-1; TRBD2 matches at 10 bases. Trimming cost V 5 bases and J 4 bases; bases outside gene matches: 17. The CDR3 length is 19 residues. The germline gives CDR1 LNHDA, CDR2 SQIVND (reference sequence).

The chain combines TRBV10-1 with TRBJ2-7, with TRBD2 as a possible D gene (6 bases). V gave up 3 bases and J gave up 2 bases, with 11 bases separating them. The CDR3 is made up of 14 amino acids. In germline, CDR1 is WNHNN, CDR2 SYGVQD (reference sequence). In nucleotides, the CDR3 is TGCGCCAGCAGTGATTCAGGGAGGCCCTACGAGCAGTACTTC. This codes for CASSDSGRPYEQYF.

This chain joins TRBV28 and TRBJ2-7; 10 nucleotides align to TRBD2. CDR3 length equals 16 residues. The J segment lost 0 bases and the V segment lost 3 bases, leaving 5 bases of the junction unmatched. Germline V lookup: CDR1 MDHEN, CDR2 SYDVKM. The CDR3 nucleotides are TGTGCCAGCAGTTTTCCCCAGCGGGAGGGCTCCTACGAGCAGTACTTC. This sequence encodes CASSFPQREGSYEQYF.

This chain uses TRBV28 with TRBJ1-1; D is unresolved. V shed 7 bases and J shed 6 bases, with 39 bases lying between them. The CDR3 spans 21 residues. From germline, CDR1 is MDHEN and CDR2 SYDVKM. CDR3 sequence: CASNPLRGSEDPVARTAEAFF. The CDR3 coding sequence is TGTGCCAGCAATCCGTTGAGAGGGTCTGAGGATCCGGTAGCCAGAACCGCTGAAGCTTTCTTT.

The CDR3 DNA reads as TGTGCCAGCAGTGTTACAGGCTCCTACGAGCAGTACTTC. This sequence encodes CASSVTGSYEQYF. The rearrangement links TRBV6-1 to TRBJ2-7; D might be TRBD1 (5 bases). V gave up 4 bases and J gave up 0 bases, with 7 bases separating them. This CDR3 contains 13 residues. Germline V gene sequence: CDR1 MNHNS, CDR2 SASEGT.

Remarks on this clone: Other nucleotide sequences in the sample specify the same CDR3. The V and J genes are TRBV28 and TRBJ1-1, with D possibly TRBD1 on 6 matching bases. The CDR3 is 12 residues long. Germline loops: CDR1 MDHEN, CDR2 SYDVKM. V dropped 8 bases and J dropped 0 bases, with 7 bases sitting between them. CDR3 sequence reads: CASRDMNTEAFF. The CDR3 coding sequence is TGTGCCAGCCGGGACATGAACACTGAAGCTTTCTTT.

The chain joins TRBV2 to TRBJ1-4; D is ambiguous. The V end was cut by 10 bases, the J end by 5 bases, with 17 bases between. Germline V gene lookup returns CDR1 SNHLY and CDR2 FYNNEI. The CDR3 length is 14 residues. The CDR3 sequence: CAILLTSGNEKLFF. In DNA, the CDR3 is TGTGCCATTCTCTTGACCTCGGGAAATGAAAAACTGTTTTTT.

J is TRBJ1-2 and V is TRBV28; D uncertain. The germline V and J ends were trimmed by 5 bases and 7 bases, with 17 bases remaining between them. Germline-derived CDR1 and CDR2 are MDHEN and SYDVKM. The CDR3 has 14 residues. The CDR3 DNA sequence: TGTGCCAGCAGTCTATACAACCCTCGCCGTGGCTACACCTTC. Translation gives CASSLYNPRRGYTF.

This clone was observed a single time. This chain joins TRBV19 and TRBJ2-7; 9 nucleotides align to TRBD2. The CDR3 spans 15 residues. J gave up 6 bases and V 2 bases, and 8 bases lay outside the gene matches. The germline V gene has CDR1 LNHDA and CDR2 SQIVND (reference sequence). CDR3 loop: CASSITVAGASEQYF. DNA of the CDR3: TGTGCCAGTAGTATAACGGTAGCGGGAGCGTCCGAGCAGTACTTC. The whole variable domain, filled in from reference TRBV19 and TRBJ2-7, reads DGGITQSPKYLFRKEGQNVTLSCEQNLNHDAMYWYRQDPGQGLRLIYYSQIVNDFQKGDIAEGYSVSREKKESFPLTVTSAQKNPTAFYLCASSITVAGASEQYFGPGTRLTVT.

The chain links TRBV7-8 to TRBJ1-5; tentative D call: TRBD1 (5 bases). The ends were cut back, 4 bases at V and 4 bases at J, with 26 bases in the middle. The length of the CDR3 is 19 residues. Germline V gene sequence: CDR1 SGHVS, CDR2 FQNEAQ. The CDR3 is CASSSPGTGAPRVNQPQHF. CDR3 nucleotides: TGTGCCAGCAGCTCACCCGGCACAGGTGCGCCGAGGGTTAATCAGCCCCAGCATTTT.

The chain combines TRBV7-8 with TRBJ1-1; D not resolved. The CDR3 covers 15 residues. Germline lookup yields CDR1 SGHVS and CDR2 FQNEAQ. V gave up 5 bases and J gave up 0 bases, with 13 bases separating them. The CDR3, as DNA: TGTGCCAGCAGCACAGAGGTATCCATGAACACTGAAGCTTTCTTT. Amino acids: CASSTEVSMNTEAFF.

The V call is TRBV27, the J call TRBJ1-4; 8 bases are shared with TRBD1. The CDR3 is made up of 18 amino acids. V dropped 5 bases and J dropped 5; count of bases not matched to a gene: 16. The germline V gene has CDR1 MNHEY and CDR2 SMNVEV (reference sequence). The CDR3 sequence: CASSISGTGNLHNEKLFF. The CDR3 nucleotides read TGTGCCAGCAGTATTTCCGGGACAGGTAACCTACACAATGAAAAACTGTTTTTT.

CDR3 region: CASSEAPHSEGVSEQYF. The CDR3 DNA is TGTGCCAGCAGTGAGGCCCCCCATTCCGAGGGAGTTAGCGAGCAGTACTTC. The chain is built from TRBV6-1 and TRBJ2-7; possible D gene TRBD2, 5 bases. The CDR3 runs to 17 residues. From germline, CDR1 is MNHNS and CDR2 SASEGT. With 3 bases removed from V and 6 bases from J, the gap between germline ends came to 24 bases.

V and J are TRBV2 and TRBJ1-1; TRBD1 is a possible D gene (5 bases). The CDR3 consists of 16 residues. Germline loops: CDR1 SNHLY, CDR2 FYNNEI. V gave up 8 bases and J gave up 0 bases, with 19 bases separating them. CDR3 sequence: CASSPPMGGMNTEAFF. CDR3 sequence (DNA): TGTGCCAGCTCACCACCAATGGGGGGGATGAACACTGAAGCTTTCTTT.